The 8 T cell receptor beta chains in this list originate from one sample, sequenced in a study of CD8+CD57+ T cells in acquired aplastic anemia. Genomic DNA acted as the template from which TCR beta VDJ combination and CDR3 sequence profiling were carried out. TCRdb recomputed calls from the reads with MiXCR, one row per CDR3 protein. The data hold roughly 420,000 distinct CDR3 sequences, with approximately 70% observed a single time. Sequencing input: sorted CD4+, CD8+, or CD8+CD57+ T cells (not recorded which) from PBMCs. These receptors came from a human donor in good health, serving as a control.

This clonotype occurred a few times. This chain connects TRBV29-1 to TRBJ2-7; 8 bases map to TRBD2. J was trimmed by 4 bases and V by 0 bases; bases with no gene match: 8. Germline V gene data show CDR1 as SQVTM and CDR2 as ANQGSEA. This CDR3 spans 15 amino acids. DNA for the CDR3: TGCAGCGTTGAAGATCTCAGCGGGGGCCGATACGAGCAGTACTTC. Residues: CSVEDLSGGRYEQYF.

As concerns this clonotype: This likely comes from a read error, as the CDR3 has no conserved phenylalanine or tryptophan at its end. No DNA is shown, since the ends of the CDR3 on it are uncertain; the CDR3 is the one TCRdb lists. This CDR3 is CASSRLGTDDQPQDL. This chain uses TRBV2 with TRBJ1-5. Germline V gives CDR1 SNHLY, CDR2 FYNNEI. The CDR3 is made up of 15 amino acids, end residues included.

This rearrangement joins TRBV11-2 to TRBJ2-1; no clear D gene. The V and J ends lost 5 bases and 6 bases respectively, with 14 bases between them. CDR3 length: 14 amino acids. Looked up from germline, CDR1 is SGHAT and CDR2 is FQNNGV. The CDR3 protein is CASSPRIRCNEQFF. The DNA of the CDR3 is TGTGCCAGCAGCCCTCGGATACGCTGCAATGAGCAGTTCTTC.

This clonotype was recorded at least ten times. The DNA for the CDR3 is TGTGCCAGCAGCCCACCAAGTTCCGGACAGGGTGGAAACACCATATATTTT. It is translated as CASSPPSSGQGGNTIYF. The V call is TRBV3-1, the J call TRBJ1-3; 8 bases agree with TRBD1. The V segment lost 4 bases and the J segment 3 bases; nucleotides outside the gene matches: 11. The germline V gene has CDR1 LGHDT and CDR2 YNNKEL (reference sequence). This CDR3 region has 17 residues.

V and J are TRBV7-3 and TRBJ2-7; a weak D match, TRBD2 (5 bases). The CDR3 runs 14 residues. Germline CDR1 reads SGHTA; CDR2 reads FQGTGA. The germline V and J ends were trimmed by 11 bases and 3 bases, with 20 bases remaining between them. CDR3 sequence: CAWSLATGYYEQYF. The CDR3, as DNA: TGTGCCTGGAGTTTGGCAACGGGATACTACGAGCAGTACTTC.

The chain joins TRBV15 to TRBJ1-1; a possible D gene is TRBD1 (6 bases). CDR3 length: 14 residues. Trimming took off 0 bases at V and 3 bases at J, with 8 bases between the two ends. CDR1 and CDR2 from the germline V gene are LNHNV and YYDKDF (reference sequence). This chain's CDR3 is CATSREGGDTEAFF. CDR3 DNA: TGTGCCACCAGCAGAGAAGGGGGGGACACTGAAGCTTTCTTT.

This clonotype came up many times. One junction end does not reproduce the germline sequence, and a read error may be involved. The chain employs TRBV7-7 and TRBJ2-2; D not certain. The CDR3 consists of 13 residues. Germline CDR1 is SSHAT and CDR2 is FNYEAQ (reference sequence). The CDR3 region is CASSRDGTGELFF. The CDR3 DNA sequence: TGTGCTAGCAGCCGAGACGGCACCGGGGAGCTGTTTTTT.

The V and J genes are TRBV12-3 or TRBV12-4 and TRBJ2-2; D gene ambiguous. V lost 6 bases to trimming and J lost 5 bases, with 13 bases between them. The CDR3 length is 14 residues. The CDR3 DNA reads as TGTGCCAGCAGCCGAGAGGTCCGAACCGGGGAGCTGTTTTTT. Translated: CASSREVRTGELFF.